The sequence of this TCR beta chain was determined in a study of lymphopenia after photon versus proton radiotherapy. Study results and limitations: In patients who died, overall survival fell as post-nadir TCR diversity dropped more. After lymphocyte nadir, photon-treated repertoires showed oligoclonal expansion, especially CD8+ Temra.

As regards this clone: What it recognizes is unknown.

The assay was immunoSEQ multiplex PCR, and TCRdb's table has in-frame clones only and misses some. Among roughly 63,000 clones listed, about 88% were seen once. The CDR3 is 14 amino acids. Trimming took off 3 bases at V and 2 bases at J, with 10 bases between the two ends. CDR1 is SGHRS and CDR2 is YFSETQ in the germline V gene. The specimen was peripheral blood, collected from a patient treated with proton-based radiotherapy. The rearrangement uses TRBV5-1 and TRBJ2-3, with D unclear. The TCR was taken from a man in his sixties with pancreatic cancer. CDR3 in DNA: TGCGCCAGCAGCTCCGAGCCGAACACAGATACGCAGTATTTT. Its protein is CASSSEPNTDTQYF. Filled out from reference TRBV5-1 and TRBJ2-3, the complete variable domain reads KAGVTQTPRYLIKTRGQQVTLSCSPISGHRSVSWYQQTPGQGLQFLFEYFSETQRNKGNFPGRFSGRQFSNSRSEMNVSTLELGDSALYLCASSSEPNTDTQYFGPGTRLTVL.